These T cell receptor beta chains were read from a single sample in a study of cytomegalovirus exposure and HLA in healthy donors. The repertoire was sequenced with immunoSEQ multiplex PCR; TCRdb's copy has only in-frame clones and lacks some. The table lists some 170,000 clones, around 81% of them singletons. The sequencing sample was made of PBMCs. These receptors all come from a woman in her 50s in good health and CMV-seronegative. The CDR3 runs from the conserved cysteine through the conserved F or W. Each record gives: V gene, clone size, J gene, CDR3 protein. The size of a clone is reported for some rows only, either as once, few or many, or as a class for expanded clones.

v_gene: TRBV7-8
abundance: once
j_gene: TRBJ2-3
CDR3aa: CASSLRTPRGPDTQYF

v_gene: TRBV23-1
abundance: .
j_gene: TRBJ2-1
CDR3aa: CASSQSGPNEQFF

v_gene: TRBV7-8
abundance: .
j_gene: TRBJ1-3
CDR3aa: CASSPNTGGSGNTIYF

v_gene: TRBV11-2
abundance: .
j_gene: TRBJ2-4
CDR3aa: CASSGPKNIQYF

v_gene: TRBV7-3
abundance: .
j_gene: TRBJ2-3
CDR3aa: CASSLLGSGDGTDTQYF

v_gene: TRBV7-2
abundance: once
j_gene: TRBJ1-2
CDR3aa: CASSFYRENSYGYTF

v_gene: TRBV5-1
abundance: .
j_gene: TRBJ1-4
CDR3aa: CASSPVGQDNEKLFF

v_gene: TRBV13
abundance: .
j_gene: TRBJ2-3
CDR3aa: CASSPGTDTDTQYF

v_gene: TRBV5-6
abundance: .
j_gene: TRBJ2-7
CDR3aa: CASSPWDSESYEQYF

v_gene: TRBV18
abundance: .
j_gene: TRBJ1-1
CDR3aa: CASSSNGGTEAFF

v_gene: TRBV6-5
abundance: .
j_gene: TRBJ1-2
CDR3aa: CASSQGDYGYTF

v_gene: TRBV2
abundance: .
j_gene: TRBJ2-3
CDR3aa: CASRKVAGDTQYF

v_gene: TRBV2
abundance: .
j_gene: TRBJ1-5
CDR3aa: CASRVDGGQPQHF

v_gene: TRBV7-9
abundance: .
j_gene: TRBJ2-7
CDR3aa: CASSSGTEAYEQYF

v_gene: TRBV28
abundance: .
j_gene: TRBJ1-5
CDR3aa: CASSSVGGQPQHF

v_gene: TRBV10-3
abundance: .
j_gene: TRBJ2-2
CDR3aa: CAIAESANTGELFF

v_gene: TRBV14
abundance: .
j_gene: TRBJ2-6
CDR3aa: CASSHLAGAPGANVLTF

v_gene: TRBV9
abundance: .
j_gene: TRBJ2-2
CDR3aa: CASSPPNPFRGGELFF

v_gene: TRBV7-2
abundance: .
j_gene: TRBJ2-3
CDR3aa: CASSWDRATDTQYF

v_gene: TRBV30
abundance: .
j_gene: TRBJ1-2
CDR3aa: CAWSSSQGGYTF

v_gene: TRBV7-9
abundance: few
j_gene: TRBJ1-1
CDR3aa: CASSFDMNTEAFF

v_gene: TRBV18
abundance: .
j_gene: TRBJ1-2
CDR3aa: CASSPPDGTGVFGYTF

v_gene: TRBV5-1
abundance: .
j_gene: TRBJ2-7
CDR3aa: CASSLVVGGSYEQYF

v_gene: TRBV4-3
abundance: .
j_gene: TRBJ2-3
CDR3aa: CASSLGPAGGQDTQYF

v_gene: TRBV7-7
abundance: .
j_gene: TRBJ2-2
CDR3aa: CASSSGQGAVGELFF

v_gene: TRBV18
abundance: .
j_gene: TRBJ1-1
CDR3aa: CASSGNKDTEAFF

v_gene: TRBV4-2
abundance: .
j_gene: TRBJ2-6
CDR3aa: CASSQDDPGSGANVLTF

v_gene: TRBV4-1
abundance: .
j_gene: TRBJ2-3
CDR3aa: CASSPRRTGGTDTQYF

v_gene: TRBV10-3
abundance: .
j_gene: TRBJ2-7
CDR3aa: CAVNEATGSYEQYF

v_gene: TRBV5-1
abundance: once
j_gene: TRBJ1-1
CDR3aa: CASSLGGDIPGTEAFF

v_gene: TRBV9
abundance: once
j_gene: TRBJ1-2
CDR3aa: CASSVGDRGHYGYTF

v_gene: TRBV2
abundance: .
j_gene: TRBJ2-7
CDR3aa: CASSGSNSYEQYF

v_gene: TRBV5-4
abundance: .
j_gene: TRBJ2-3
CDR3aa: CASSLDRGPTDTQYF

v_gene: TRBV2
abundance: .
j_gene: TRBJ1-1
CDR3aa: CASTESPTQGNTEAFF

v_gene: TRBV6-1
abundance: .
j_gene: TRBJ1-2
CDR3aa: CASSEGLISRNYGYTF

v_gene: TRBV7-9
abundance: .
j_gene: TRBJ2-5
CDR3aa: CASSLWAGGMETQYF

v_gene: TRBV19
abundance: .
j_gene: TRBJ2-1
CDR3aa: CASSISEGAGNEQFF

v_gene: TRBV4-3
abundance: .
j_gene: TRBJ2-5
CDR3aa: CASSQIGDRGETQYF

v_gene: TRBV5-5
abundance: .
j_gene: TRBJ1-3
CDR3aa: CASSVDSGNTIYF